This TCR beta chain was obtained from a study of long-term antiretroviral therapy in people with HIV. Version v3.0 of the immunoSEQ assay ran at survey level. The method was immunoSEQ multiplex PCR; TCRdb's version includes in-frame clones alone and lacks a portion of them. This sample has about 39,000 clones, with about 86% found just once. PBMC samples from each donor numbered at least one pre-ART and at least two post-ART. The length of the CDR3 is 12 residues. Trimming took 2 bases from V and 1 from J, leaving 1 base between them. Germline V CDR1 and CDR2: SGHDN, FVKESK. This clone was detected a few times.

The chain employs TRBV14 and TRBJ2-3, with D hard to call. Sequences were derived from unsorted PBMCs, sampled 1.2 years after starting antiretroviral therapy. The TCR was taken from a woman between 45 and 65 years old with HIV. The CDR3 protein is CASSQRTDTQYF. The CDR3 DNA reads TGTGCCAGCAGCCAACGCACAGATACGCAGTATTTT.